This TCR beta chain was identified in a study of T cell changes during pregnancy in multiple sclerosis. In this sample, this clone turned up once. Measured with immunoSEQ multiplex PCR; TCRdb has only the in-frame clones, and not every one. The table lists about 40,000 clones, approximately 90% of them singletons. Germline V gene sequence: CDR1 MNHEY, CDR2 SVGAGI. V was clipped by 4 bases and J by 11 bases, with 11 bases between them. The CDR3 spans 11 residues. V gene TRBV6-5 combines with J gene TRBJ1-1, with a tentative D call TRBD1 (6 bases). The receptor was derived from a female donor with multiple sclerosis, enrolled in a pregnancy study. The starting material was CD4+ T cells from peripheral blood mononuclear cells, obtained before pregnancy. DNA of the CDR3: TGTGCCAGCAGTTCAGGGGCGCGGGCTTTCTTT. This translates into CASSSGARAFF.